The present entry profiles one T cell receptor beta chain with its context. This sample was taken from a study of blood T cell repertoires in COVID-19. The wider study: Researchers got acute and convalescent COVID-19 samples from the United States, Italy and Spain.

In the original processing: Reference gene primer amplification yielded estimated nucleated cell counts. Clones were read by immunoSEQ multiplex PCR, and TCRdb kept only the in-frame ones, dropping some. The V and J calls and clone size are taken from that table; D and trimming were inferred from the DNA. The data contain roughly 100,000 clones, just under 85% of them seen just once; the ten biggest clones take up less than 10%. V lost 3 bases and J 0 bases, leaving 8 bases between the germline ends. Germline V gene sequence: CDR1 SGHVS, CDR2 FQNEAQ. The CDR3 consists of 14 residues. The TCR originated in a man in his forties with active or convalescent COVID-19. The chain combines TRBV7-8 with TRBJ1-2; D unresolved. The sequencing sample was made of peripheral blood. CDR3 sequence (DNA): TGTGCCAGCAGCTTGCAGTCCCCTAACTATGGCTACACCTTC. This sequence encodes CASSLQSPNYGYTF.